This TCR beta chain stems from a study of control samples from healthy donors and cancer patients. Assay: immunoSEQ multiplex PCR; the TCRdb copy retains only in-frame clones and omits some. The data hold over 150,000 clones, with approximately 93% observed a single time. This CDR3 comprises 17 residues. V dropped 3 bases and J dropped 4; count of bases not matched to a gene: 10. Germline V CDR1 and CDR2: SGHTS, YDEGEE. This sequence originates from a man aged 35-49 years in good health. V gene TRBV5-8 combines with J gene TRBJ2-6; 7 nucleotides agree with TRBD1. The sequenced material came from blood. CDR3 loop: CASSSGQPLKGANVLTF. The CDR3, as DNA: TGTGCCAGCAGCTCGGGACAGCCCTTAAAGGGGGCCAACGTCCTGACTTTC.